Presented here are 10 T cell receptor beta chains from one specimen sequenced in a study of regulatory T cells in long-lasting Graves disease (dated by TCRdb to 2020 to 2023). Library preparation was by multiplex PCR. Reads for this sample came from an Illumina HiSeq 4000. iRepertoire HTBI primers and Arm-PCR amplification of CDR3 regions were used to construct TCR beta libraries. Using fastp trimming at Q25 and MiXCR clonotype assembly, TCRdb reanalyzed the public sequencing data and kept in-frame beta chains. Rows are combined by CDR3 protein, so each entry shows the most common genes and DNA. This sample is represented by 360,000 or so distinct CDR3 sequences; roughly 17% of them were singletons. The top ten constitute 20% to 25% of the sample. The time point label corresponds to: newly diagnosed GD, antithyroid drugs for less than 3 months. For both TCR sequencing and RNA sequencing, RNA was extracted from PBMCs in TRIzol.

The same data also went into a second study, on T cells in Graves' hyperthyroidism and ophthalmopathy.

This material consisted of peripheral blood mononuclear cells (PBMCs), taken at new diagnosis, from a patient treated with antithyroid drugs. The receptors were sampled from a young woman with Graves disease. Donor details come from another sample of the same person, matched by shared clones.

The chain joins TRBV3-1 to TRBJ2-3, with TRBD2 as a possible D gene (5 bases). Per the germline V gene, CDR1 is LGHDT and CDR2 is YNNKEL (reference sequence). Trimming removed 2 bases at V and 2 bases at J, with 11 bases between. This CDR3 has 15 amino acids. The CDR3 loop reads CASSQQLGITDTQYF. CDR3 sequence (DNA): TGTGCCAGCAGCCAACAACTAGGTATCACAGATACGCAGTATTTT.

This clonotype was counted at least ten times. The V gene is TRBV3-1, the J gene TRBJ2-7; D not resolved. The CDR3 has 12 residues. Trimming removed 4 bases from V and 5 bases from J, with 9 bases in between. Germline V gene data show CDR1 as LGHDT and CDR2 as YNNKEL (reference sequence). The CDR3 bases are TGTGCCAGCAGCCTGCGTGGACACGAGCAGTACTTC. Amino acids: CASSLRGHEQYF.

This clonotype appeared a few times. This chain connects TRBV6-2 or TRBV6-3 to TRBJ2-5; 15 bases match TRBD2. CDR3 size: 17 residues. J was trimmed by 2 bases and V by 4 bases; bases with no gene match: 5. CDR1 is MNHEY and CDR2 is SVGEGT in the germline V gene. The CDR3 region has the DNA TGTGCCAGCAGTTCTCCCGGGACTAGCGGGGGGCAAGAGACCCAGTACTTC. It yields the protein CASSSPGTSGGQETQYF.

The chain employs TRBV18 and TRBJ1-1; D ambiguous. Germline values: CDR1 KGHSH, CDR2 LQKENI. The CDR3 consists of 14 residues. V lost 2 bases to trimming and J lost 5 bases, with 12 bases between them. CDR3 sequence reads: CASSPDLGWTEAFF. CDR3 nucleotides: TGTGCCAGCTCACCAGATCTGGGGTGGACTGAAGCTTTCTTT.

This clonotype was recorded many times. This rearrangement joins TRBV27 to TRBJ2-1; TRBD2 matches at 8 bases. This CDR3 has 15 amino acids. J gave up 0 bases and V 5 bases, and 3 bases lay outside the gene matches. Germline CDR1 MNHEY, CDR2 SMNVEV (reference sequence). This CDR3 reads CASSNSGNSYNEQFF. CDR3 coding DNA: TGTGCCAGCAGTAATAGCGGGAACTCCTACAATGAGCAGTTCTTC.

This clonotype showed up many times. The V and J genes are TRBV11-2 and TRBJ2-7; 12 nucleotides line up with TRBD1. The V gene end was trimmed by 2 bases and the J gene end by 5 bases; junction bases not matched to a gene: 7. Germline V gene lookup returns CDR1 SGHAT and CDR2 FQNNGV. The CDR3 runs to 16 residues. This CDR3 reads CASSLYGTGGMNEQYF. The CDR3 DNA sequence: TGTGCCAGCAGCTTATACGGGACAGGGGGCATGAACGAGCAGTACTTC.

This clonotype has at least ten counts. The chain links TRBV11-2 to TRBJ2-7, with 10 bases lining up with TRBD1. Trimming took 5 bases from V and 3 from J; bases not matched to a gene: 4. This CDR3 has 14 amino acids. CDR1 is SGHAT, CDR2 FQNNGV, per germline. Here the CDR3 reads CASSPRTGGYEQYF. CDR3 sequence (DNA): TGTGCCAGCAGCCCTCGGACAGGGGGCTACGAGCAGTACTTC.

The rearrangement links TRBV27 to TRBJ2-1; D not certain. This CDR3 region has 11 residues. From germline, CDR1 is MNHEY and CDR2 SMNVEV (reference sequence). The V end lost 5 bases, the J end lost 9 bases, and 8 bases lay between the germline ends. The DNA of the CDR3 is TGTGCCAGCAGTGGCCCTGGTGAGCAGTTCTTC. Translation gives CASSGPGEQFF.

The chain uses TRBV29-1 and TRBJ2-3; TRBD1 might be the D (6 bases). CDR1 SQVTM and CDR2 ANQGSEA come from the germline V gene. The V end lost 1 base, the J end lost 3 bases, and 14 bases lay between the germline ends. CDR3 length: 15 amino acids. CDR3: CSVEVSGVGTDTQYF. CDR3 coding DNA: TGCAGCGTTGAAGTGTCAGGGGTTGGGACAGATACGCAGTATTTT.

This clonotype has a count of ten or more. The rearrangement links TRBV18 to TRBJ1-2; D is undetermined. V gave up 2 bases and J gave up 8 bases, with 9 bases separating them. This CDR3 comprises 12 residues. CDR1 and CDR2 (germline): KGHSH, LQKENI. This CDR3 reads CASSPSAYGYTF. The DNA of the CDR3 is TGTGCCAGCTCACCATCGGCATACGGCTACACCTTC.